Each of the 31 T cell receptor beta chains below was sequenced from the same sample in a study of post-analysis software for immune sequencing data. TCR beta cDNA libraries included unique molecular identifiers. Via MiXCR, TCRdb re-called the PCR reads, giving one row per CDR3 protein. This sample yields around 160,000 distinct CDR3 sequences, of which under 40% are seen a single time; 25% to 35% belongs to the top ten. The sequencing here drew on blood, taken after autologous hematopoietic stem cell transplantation. The origin of the receptors is a girl aged 10 to 17 with multiple sclerosis.

This chain connects TRBV6-1 to TRBJ1-4, with a possible D match to TRBD1 (6 bases). V lost 2 bases, J lost 10 bases, and 17 bases lay in between. In germline, CDR1 is MNHNS, CDR2 SASEGT. The CDR3 runs to 15 residues. The CDR3 DNA reads as TGTGCCAGCAGTGAATCTGGACAGATACTCGGAAAACTGTTTTTT. Its translation is CASSESGQILGKLFF.

This clonotype was seen a few times. This rearrangement joins TRBV5-1 to TRBJ2-3; TRBD2 aligns across 7 bases. Germline V gives CDR1 SGHRS, CDR2 YFSETQ. This CDR3 is 15 amino acids long. V trimming: 3 bases; J trimming: 4 bases; junction bases outside the gene matches: 8. For the CDR3, the DNA is TGCGCCAGCAGCTACCGGGAGGCCGGCCCAGATACGCAGTATTTT. Its translation: CASSYREAGPDTQYF.

In regard to this clonotype: The junction does not match germline at one end; this may be a read error. This rearrangement joins TRBV7-6 to TRBJ1-6; D might be TRBD1 (5 bases). The CDR3 spans 17 residues. Germline V gene data show CDR1 as SGHVS and CDR2 as FNYEAQ. The CDR3 sequence: CASSLDQGWETNSPLHF. The CDR3 bases are TGTGCCAGCAGCTTAGACCAGGGCTGGGAAACCAATTCGCCCCTCCACTTT.

The rearrangement links TRBV20-1 to TRBJ2-6, with unresolved D. The CDR3 length is 14 residues. V shed 2 bases and J shed 4 bases, with 9 bases lying between them. Germline assignment: CDR1 DFQATT and CDR2 SNEGSKA (reference sequence). This CDR3 reads CSARMGYGANVLTF. CDR3 nucleotides: TGCAGTGCTAGAATGGGGTACGGGGCCAACGTCCTGACTTTC.

The rearrangement links TRBV11-1 to TRBJ2-1; tentatively, D is TRBD2 (5 bases). This CDR3 is built from 13 residues. The V and J ends lost 5 bases and 9 bases respectively, with 14 bases between them. Germline V CDR1 and CDR2: SGHAT, FQDESV (reference sequence). CDR3 DNA sequence: TGTGCCAGCAGCCCTCCCGGGGAGATTGAGCAGTTCTTC. Amino acids: CASSPPGEIEQFF.

This clonotype was found many times. The CDR3 region has the DNA TGTGCCAGCAGCCAGGGCGACGAGCAGTACTTC. Translated: CASSQGDEQYF. V and J are TRBV4-2 and TRBJ2-7; D ambiguous. The CDR3 totals 11 residues. The germline V and J ends were trimmed by 3 bases and 5 bases, with 5 bases remaining between them. Germline V lookup: CDR1 LGHNA, CDR2 YNFKEQ.

J is TRBJ2-5 and V is TRBV27; tentatively, D is TRBD2 (5 bases). Germline V CDR1 and CDR2: MNHEY, SMNVEV (reference sequence). The V end was cut by 0 bases, the J end by 5 bases, with 10 bases between. The CDR3 length is 14 residues. The CDR3 spells CASSLSSGWETQYF. CDR3 bases: TGTGCCAGCAGTTTATCTTCGGGGTGGGAGACCCAGTACTTC.

This clonotype has just a few counts. A much larger clone lies a single base off, so this may be a read error. The chain has TRBV5-1 and TRBJ2-1; D gene uncertain. The germline gives CDR1 SGHRS, CDR2 YFSETQ. The germline V and J ends were trimmed by 3 bases and 5 bases, with 6 bases remaining between them. This CDR3 contains 12 residues. The CDR3 nucleotides read TGCGCCAGCAGCTCGGTCAACAATGAGCAGTTCTTC. This codes for CASSSVNNEQFF.

The J gene is TRBJ1-6, the V gene TRBV20-1; TRBD1 agrees at 8 bases. This CDR3 is 14 amino acids long. V dropped 6 bases and J dropped 5; count of bases not matched to a gene: 6. In germline, CDR1 is DFQATT, CDR2 SNEGSKA (reference sequence). CDR3 region: CSAGQGQDNSPLHF. DNA of the CDR3: TGCAGTGCCGGACAGGGCCAGGATAATTCACCCCTCCACTTT.

The chain recombines TRBV7-2 with TRBJ2-1; TRBD2 agrees at 9 bases. Per the germline V gene, CDR1 is SGHTA and CDR2 is FQGNSA. V lost 5 bases to trimming and J lost 10 bases; unmatched junction nucleotides: 12. This CDR3 is 15 amino acids long. CDR3 nucleotide sequence: TGTGCCAGCAGCCGGATAGCGGGAGAAGGGGGGGAGCAGTTCTTC. This gives the protein CASSRIAGEGGEQFF.

The chain carries TRBV29-1 and TRBJ1-5, with 10 bases aligning to TRBD1. V was pared by 5 bases and J by 6 bases, with 10 bases of the junction left unmatched. The CDR3 runs to 15 residues. Looked up from germline, CDR1 is SQVTM and CDR2 is ANQGSEA. CDR3 sequence (DNA): TGCAGCGTTATAGCGACAGGGGGCTTAGGTCAGCCCCAGCATTTT. This gives the protein CSVIATGGLGQPQHF.

This clonotype was counted between two and nine times. The rearrangement uses TRBV5-5 and TRBJ1-1, with D hard to call. Germline values: CDR1 SGHKS, CDR2 YYEKEE (reference sequence). The V gene lost 0 bases and the J gene lost 4 bases, with 16 bases spanning the gap. This CDR3 spans 16 amino acids. The CDR3 coding sequence is TGTGCCAGCAGCTTGGGGGTACCGCTCGCCGGCACTGAAGCTTTCTTT. Amino acids: CASSLGVPLAGTEAFF.

Many counts were recorded for this clonotype. CDR3 sequence reads: CSGRGNTEAFF. The CDR3 DNA is TGCAGCGGCAGGGGAAACACTGAAGCTTTCTTT. The V call is TRBV29-1, the J call TRBJ1-1; a weak D match, TRBD1 (6 bases). CDR1 is SQVTM, CDR2 ANQGSEA, per germline. Deletions cut 7 bases from V and 2 bases from J, with 8 bases between. The CDR3 is made up of 11 amino acids.

The chain has TRBV29-1 and TRBJ2-7, with a weak D call TRBD2 (6 bases). CDR3 length: 13 residues. With 7 bases removed from V and 2 bases from J, the gap between germline ends came to 15 bases. CDR1 and CDR2 (germline): SQVTM, ANQGSEA. The CDR3 nucleotides read TGCAGCGCTCTGGGGGAGGCCGCCTACGAGCAGTACTTC. This gives the protein CSALGEAAYEQYF.

The chain couples TRBV29-1 to TRBJ2-6; no firm D call. This CDR3 comprises 13 residues. Germline V gives CDR1 SQVTM, CDR2 ANQGSEA. V was cut by 6 bases and J by 0 bases, with 6 bases left in between. CDR3 residues: CSVADSGANVLTF. The CDR3 nucleotides are TGCAGCGTGGCCGACTCTGGGGCCAACGTCCTGACTTTC.

The chain recombines TRBV5-1 with TRBJ2-7; 10 positions agree with TRBD2. The CDR3 is made up of 15 amino acids. The germline V gene has CDR1 SGHRS and CDR2 YFSETQ. Trimming cost V 4 bases and J 3 bases; bases outside gene matches: 7. DNA for the CDR3: TGCGCCAGCAGCGCCAGCGGGAGGGCCTTCTACGAGCAGTACTTC. Translation: CASSASGRAFYEQYF.

This clonotype appeared many times. The rearrangement uses TRBV6-2 or TRBV6-3 and TRBJ2-7; D might be TRBD1 (6 bases). The germline V gene has CDR1 MNHEY and CDR2 SVGEGT. Trimming stripped 0 bases from V and 0 bases from J, with 15 bases between. This CDR3 region has 17 residues. Written as DNA, the CDR3 is TGTGCCAGCAGTTACTCTCGGACAGAGATTAGCTCCTACGAGCAGTACTTC. It specifies CASSYSRTEISSYEQYF.

This clonotype was observed a few times. This chain connects TRBV6-5 to TRBJ2-7; 11 bases line up with TRBD2. The CDR3 extends over 16 amino acids. The V segment lost 3 bases and the J segment 2 bases; nucleotides outside the gene matches: 6. Per the germline V gene, CDR1 is MNHEY and CDR2 is SVGAGI. CDR3: CASSYWGLAETYEQYF. CDR3 sequence (DNA): TGTGCCAGCAGTTATTGGGGACTAGCGGAAACCTACGAGCAGTACTTC.

The V gene is TRBV20-1, the J gene TRBJ2-3; no reliable D call. CDR1 is DFQATT, CDR2 SNEGSKA, per germline (reference sequence). The germline V and J ends were trimmed by 0 bases and 2 bases, with 12 bases remaining between them. The CDR3 extends over 15 amino acids. CDR3 loop: CSARDPRRPTDTQYF. CDR3 DNA: TGCAGTGCTAGAGATCCGCGGCGGCCCACAGATACGCAGTATTTT.

J is TRBJ2-7 and V is TRBV5-1; 7 bases fit TRBD1. Trimming at V came to 1 base and at J to 6 bases, leaving 10 bases not matched to a gene. Germline V gene sequence: CDR1 SGHRS, CDR2 YFSETQ. The CDR3 contains 15 residues. CDR3 DNA sequence: TGCGCCAGCAGCTTGCGGGACAGAATAAGAGGCGAGCAGTACTTC. It encodes CASSLRDRIRGEQYF.

V and J are TRBV30 and TRBJ2-7; 7 bases are a match to TRBD1. V was pared by 1 base and J by 8 bases, with 2 bases of the junction left unmatched. The CDR3 is made up of 11 amino acids. Germline CDR1 is GTSNPN and CDR2 is SVGIG (reference sequence). The CDR3 DNA reads TGTGCCTGGAGTGAACAGGGGCAGCAGTACTTC. It translates to CAWSEQGQQYF.

Turning to this clonotype: As the CDR3 is not closed by the conserved phenylalanine or tryptophan, this likely results from a read error. The rearrangement joins TRBV4-2 to TRBJ2-1; possibly TRBD1 or TRBD2 for D (6 bases each). The CDR3 spans 17 residues. Germline V gene lookup returns CDR1 LGHNA and CDR2 YNFKEQ. Trimming cost V 0 bases and J 10 bases, with 22 bases left between them. CDR3 DNA: TGTGCCAGCAGCCAAGATAAAGGGGGGCAGGGATTAGGCGAGCAGTTCCTC. It yields the protein CASSQDKGGQGLGEQFL.

The chain employs TRBV28 and TRBJ2-1; D is uncertain. The CDR3 consists of 15 residues. Per the germline V gene, CDR1 is MDHEN and CDR2 is SYDVKM. V dropped 1 base and J dropped 4 bases, with 11 bases sitting between them. CDR3 in DNA: TGTGCCAGCAGTTTATTGAGAACCTCATACAATGAGCAGTTCTTC. Amino acid sequence: CASSLLRTSYNEQFF.

In its sample, this clonotype was seen a few times. This chain joins TRBV28 and TRBJ2-1, with 15 bases fitting TRBD2. There are 19 residues in the CDR3. Germline-derived CDR1 and CDR2 are MDHEN and SYDVKM. V lost 10 bases, J lost 0 bases, and 13 bases stayed unmatched. DNA of the CDR3: TGTGCCACCGAGGGGACCGGGACTAGCGGGAGGTTCTCCTACAATGAGCAGTTCTTC. Its translation is CATEGTGTSGRFSYNEQFF. Filled out from reference TRBV28 and TRBJ2-1, the complete variable domain reads DVKVTQSSRYLVKRTGEKVFLECVQDMDHENMFWYRQDPGLGLRLIYFSYDVKMKEKGDIPEGYSVSREKKERFSLILESASTNQTSMYLCATEGTGTSGRFSYNEQFFGPGTRLTVL.

The rearrangement uses TRBV4-3 and TRBJ2-1; D is unresolved. The germline gives CDR1 LGHNA, CDR2 YSLEER. The CDR3 has 13 residues. With 3 bases removed from V and 8 bases from J, the gap between germline ends came to 11 bases. The CDR3 loop reads CASSHPLSHEQFF. In DNA form, the CDR3 reads TGCGCCAGCAGCCATCCCTTGAGCCATGAGCAGTTCTTC.

The rearrangement links TRBV6-6 to TRBJ2-3; no firm D call. Germline-derived CDR1 and CDR2 are MNHNY and SVGAGI (reference sequence). This CDR3 is 17 amino acids long. V gave up 6 bases and J gave up 2 bases, with 21 bases separating them. CDR3 in DNA: TGTGCCAGCAGCTCCGGATGGGGTATGGGAAACACAGATACGCAGTATTTT. It yields the protein CASSSGWGMGNTDTQYF.

The chain recombines TRBV28 with TRBJ2-1; D is ambiguous. CDR1 is MDHEN and CDR2 is SYDVKM in the germline V gene. The CDR3 consists of 16 residues. The V and J ends lost 1 base and 2 bases respectively, with 12 bases between them. The CDR3 sequence is CASSLYPGITYNEQFF. The CDR3 DNA follows: TGTGCCAGCAGTTTATATCCGGGCATTACCTACAATGAGCAGTTCTTC.

The chain is built from TRBV30 and TRBJ2-1; 9 positions match TRBD2. Trimming took 1 base from V and 4 from J; bases not matched to a gene: 8. The CDR3 spans 16 residues. Germline loops: CDR1 GTSNPN, CDR2 SVGIG (reference sequence). The CDR3 DNA reads as TGTGCCTGGAGTGCCGCCGGGACTAGCAGTTACAATGAGCAGTTCTTC. This gives the protein CAWSAAGTSSYNEQFF. Combining the CDR3 with reference TRBV30 and TRBJ2-1 gives the whole variable domain SQTIHQWPATLVQPVGSPLSLECTVEGTSNPNLYWYRQAAGRGLQLLFYSVGIGQISSEVPQNLSASRPQDRQFILSSKKLLLSDSGFYLCAWSAAGTSSYNEQFFGPGTRLTVL.

A remark on this clonotype: A single base separates this from a much larger clone, so it may be a read error. This sequence joins TRBV15 and TRBJ2-5; TRBD1 matches at 9 bases. The CDR3 is 13 amino acids. Germline V gene sequence: CDR1 LNHNV, CDR2 YYDKDF (reference sequence). J was trimmed by 11 bases and V by 8 bases; bases with no gene match: 12. This CDR3 is CATGDRVRNEQYF. The CDR3 DNA sequence: TGTGCCACCGGGGACAGGGTAAGGAATGAGCAGTACTTC. Full variable domain (outside the CDR3, taken from reference TRBV15 and TRBJ2-5): DAMVIQNPRYQVTQFGKPVTLSCSQTLNHNVMYWYQQKSSQAPKLLFHYYDKDFNNEADTPDNFQSRRPNTSFCFLDIRSPGLGDTAMYLCATGDRVRNEQYFGPGTRLLVL.

The V and J genes are TRBV14 and TRBJ2-1, with 8 bases that match TRBD2. The germline V gene has CDR1 SGHDN and CDR2 FVKESK. The V segment lost 0 bases and the J segment 5 bases; nucleotides outside the gene matches: 3. The CDR3 runs 15 residues. In DNA form, the CDR3 reads TGTGCCAGCAGCCAAGATTTGCGGGAGGACAATGAGCAGTTCTTC. Protein sequence: CASSQDLREDNEQFF.

The rearrangement joins TRBV15 to TRBJ2-7; 10 nucleotides line up with TRBD1. The germline V gene has CDR1 LNHNV and CDR2 YYDKDF (reference sequence). The CDR3 length is 13 residues. J was trimmed by 12 bases and V by 8 bases; bases with no gene match: 13. The DNA for the CDR3 is TGTGCCACCGGCCGGACAGGGGGAGGGACCCGGTACTTC. It codes for CATGRTGGGTRYF.